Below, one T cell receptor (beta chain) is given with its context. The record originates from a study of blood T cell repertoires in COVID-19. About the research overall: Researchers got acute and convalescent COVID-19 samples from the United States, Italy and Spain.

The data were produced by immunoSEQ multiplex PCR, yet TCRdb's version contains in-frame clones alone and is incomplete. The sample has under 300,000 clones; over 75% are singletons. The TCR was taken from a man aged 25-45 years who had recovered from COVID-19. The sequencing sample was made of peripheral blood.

The CDR3 spells CASSSQAGALGETQYF. For the CDR3, the DNA is TGTGCCAGCAGCTCACAAGCGGGGGCCCTAGGAGAGACCCAGTACTTC. The chain has TRBV7-6 and TRBJ2-5, with TRBD2 matching 8 bases. The CDR3 sequence is 16 residues long. Germline loops: CDR1 SGHVS, CDR2 FNYEAQ. V was clipped by 4 bases and J by 4 bases; unmatched bases: 11.